This T cell receptor beta chain was recorded in a study of T cell responses to AZD1222 COVID-19 vaccine. The repertoire was sequenced with immunoSEQ multiplex PCR; TCRdb's copy has only in-frame clones and lacks some. This table holds more than 150,000 clones, roughly 94% found once. To note about this clone: The antigen is unknown.

This CDR3 contains 15 residues. J lost 5 bases, V lost 6 bases, and 5 bases had no gene match. Germline V gene sequence: CDR1 LGHDT, CDR2 YNNKEL (reference sequence). Overall study results and limits: Sampled repertoires all dated from after the peak T cell response. Donors were largely white British and mainly female; clonal diversity was possibly underestimated.

This TCR derives from an adult who received the AZD1222 COVID-19 vaccine. Sequenced material: peripheral blood, taken 28 days after the second AZD1222 dose. J is TRBJ1-6 and V is TRBV3-1 (or the pseudogene TRBV3-2), with 9 bases matching TRBD1. The CDR3 protein is CASSARDRDNSPLHF. In nucleotides, the CDR3 is TGTGCCAGCAGTGCTCGGGACAGGGATAATTCACCCCTCCACTTT.